Reported below is one T cell receptor (beta chain). Repertoires were generated with immunoSEQ multiplex PCR, while TCRdb's copy carries only in-frame clones and drops some. There are approximately 110,000 clones in the sample; roughly 85% occur only once, and around 2% lies in the top ten. This CDR3 has 14 residues. The ends were cut back, 0 bases at V and 1 base at J, with 7 bases in the middle. Germline loops: CDR1 SGHRS, CDR2 YFSETQ. The data were taken from a study of blood T cell repertoires in COVID-19. The sequenced material came from peripheral blood. The clonotype comes from a human donor in a cohort sampled during active COVID-19. This sequence joins TRBV5-1 and TRBJ2-5; no clear D gene. In nucleotides, the CDR3 is TGCGCCAGCAGCTTGGTGGGCAGCCAAGAGACCCAGTACTTC. Translation: CASSLVGSQETQYF.